These 2 T cell receptor beta chains were sequenced from one sample in a study of OX40 agonist ivuxolimab in advanced cancers. Measured with immunoSEQ multiplex PCR; TCRdb has only the in-frame clones, and not every one. The data hold approximately 26,000 clones, with about four fifths observed a single time. The sample here was CD4+ or CD8+ T cells sorted from blood, taken in a trial of the OX40 agonist ivuxolimab. Source of these receptors: an adult with an advanced solid tumor such as melanoma, head and neck, liver or kidney cancer.

The chain joins TRBV6-6 to TRBJ1-4; 7 positions agree with TRBD1. Per germline, CDR1 MNHNY and CDR2 SVGAGI (reference sequence). This CDR3 has 16 residues. The trim removed 6 bases at V and 8 bases at J, leaving 15 bases unmatched. CDR3: CASSPRTGRAGEKLFF. The DNA for the CDR3 is TGTGCCAGCAGCCCGAGGACAGGCCGGGCGGGCGAAAAACTGTTTTTT.

This rearrangement joins TRBV19 to TRBJ1-5; TRBD1 agrees at 9 bases. The J segment lost 5 bases and the V segment lost 7 bases, leaving 3 bases of the junction unmatched. The CDR3 totals 13 residues. CDR1 LNHDA and CDR2 SQIVND come from the germline V gene (reference sequence). CDR3 nucleotides: TGTGCCAGTAACCACAGGGGGCATCAGCCCCAGCATTTT. It translates to CASNHRGHQPQHF.